This T cell receptor beta chain came from a study of blood T cell repertoires in COVID-19. On the study more broadly: Samples representing acute and convalescent COVID-19 were sourced from the United States, Italy and Spain. Sample material is recorded as cDNA or gDNA derived from T cells, B-cell-depleted T cells, or PBMCs.

In the case of this clone: One end of the junction fails to match germline, which may point to a read error.

Original data processing: Estimates of nucleated cell counts were drawn from the amplification of reference gene primers. Method: immunoSEQ multiplex PCR; TCRdb's copy keeps in-frame clones and lacks some. That table gives V, J and clone size, and the DNA gave D and trimming. Among about 68,000 clones listed, 80% to 90% were seen once. The CDR3 is 13 residues long. The germline V gene encodes CDR1 MNHNS and CDR2 SASEGT. The sequence was collected from a man aged 50-59 years with active COVID-19. The chain links TRBV6-1 to TRBJ2-7; tentative D call: TRBD2 (5 bases). Sequenced sample: peripheral blood. CDR3 DNA: TGTGCCAGCAGCGAAGCGAGGGACTACGAGCAGTACTTC. This encodes CASSEARDYEQYF.